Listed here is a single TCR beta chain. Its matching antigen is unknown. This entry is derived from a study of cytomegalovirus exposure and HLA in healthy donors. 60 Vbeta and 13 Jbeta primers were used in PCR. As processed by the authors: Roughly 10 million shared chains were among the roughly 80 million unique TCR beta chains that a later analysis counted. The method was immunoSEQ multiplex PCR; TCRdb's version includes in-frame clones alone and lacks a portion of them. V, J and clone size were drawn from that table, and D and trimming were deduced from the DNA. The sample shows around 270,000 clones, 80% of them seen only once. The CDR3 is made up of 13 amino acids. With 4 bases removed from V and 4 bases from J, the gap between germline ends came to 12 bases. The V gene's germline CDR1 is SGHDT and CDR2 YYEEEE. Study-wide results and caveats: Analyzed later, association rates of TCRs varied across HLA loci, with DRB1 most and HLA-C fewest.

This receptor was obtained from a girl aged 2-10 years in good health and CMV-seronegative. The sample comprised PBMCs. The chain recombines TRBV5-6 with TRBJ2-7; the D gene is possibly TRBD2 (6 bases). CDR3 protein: CASSPLAFYEQYF. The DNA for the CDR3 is TGTGCCAGCAGCCCCCTAGCGTTTTACGAGCAGTACTTC.